The present T cell receptor beta chain was sequenced within a study of post-analysis software for immune sequencing data. Overall study findings and caveats: Roughly five TRBV segments appeared more often in patients than in controls, and TRBV5-6, TRBV5-1 and TRBV20-1 were among these.

Tagging with unique molecular identifiers was a feature of the TCR beta cDNA libraries. TCRdb ran MiXCR on the PCR reads and lists one entry per CDR3 protein. The sample holds approximately 770,000 distinct CDR3 sequences; 46% are singletons and the top ten take 4.9%. A note on this clonotype: As yet, its antigen is unknown. The junction and the germline gene differ at one end; a read error may be behind it.

Per germline, CDR1 SGHDT and CDR2 YYEEEE. The CDR3 has 14 residues. The chain couples TRBV5-6 to TRBJ1-1, with 8 nucleotides matching TRBD1. The clonotype comes from a girl aged 5 to 17 with multiple sclerosis. The specimen sequenced was blood. This CDR3 is CASSSGQGGTETFF. CDR3 in DNA: TGTGCCAGCAGCTCCGGACAGGGTGGGACTGAAACTTTCTTT.